Listed here are 12 T cell receptor beta chains from one sample, sequenced in a study of cytomegalovirus exposure and HLA in healthy donors. Both 60 Vbeta primers and 13 Jbeta primers went into the PCR. Data came from immunoSEQ multiplex PCR; TCRdb stores just in-frame clones and leaves some out. This table has approximately 120,000 clones, around 72% appearing once. The sample was PBMCs. The source of these receptors is a man under 40 in good health and CMV-seronegative.

This chain connects TRBV27 to TRBJ2-7; TRBD2 agrees at 7 bases. This CDR3 has 13 residues. V gave up 6 bases and J gave up 3 bases; unmatched junction bases: 5. Germline V gene data show CDR1 as MNHEY and CDR2 as SMNVEV (reference sequence). The CDR3: CASSFGLDYEQYF. The DNA for the CDR3 is TGTGCCAGCAGCTTCGGACTAGACTACGAGCAGTACTTC.

The chain employs TRBV6-6 and TRBJ1-3; TRBD1 aligns across 7 bases. Germline CDR1 reads MNHNY; CDR2 reads SVGAGI (reference sequence). CDR3 length: 16 amino acids. Trimming took 6 bases from V and 2 from J; bases not matched to a gene: 10. The chain's CDR3 is CASSPRTGGAGNTIYF. The CDR3 nucleotides are TGTGCCAGCAGCCCCAGGACAGGAGGTGCTGGAAACACCATATATTTT.

The V gene is TRBV29-1, the J gene TRBJ1-2; 7 bases align to TRBD1. The CDR3 totals 11 residues. The V gene end was trimmed by 5 bases and the J gene end by 8 bases; junction bases not matched to a gene: 5. Germline V gene data show CDR1 as SQVTM and CDR2 as ANQGSEA. This chain's CDR3 is CSVHRGDGYTF. CDR3 DNA sequence: TGCAGCGTTCACAGGGGCGACGGCTACACCTTC.

The V gene is TRBV6-5, the J gene TRBJ1-2; D is uncertain. Trimming removed 8 bases from V and 6 bases from J, with 16 bases in between. In germline, CDR1 is MNHEY, CDR2 SVGAGI. CDR3 length equals 13 residues. The CDR3 here is CASGLRGVNGYTF. The CDR3 region has the DNA TGTGCCAGCGGTTTGCGGGGAGTGAATGGCTACACCTTC.

The chain couples TRBV2 to TRBJ1-5; a possible D gene is TRBD1 (6 bases). The CDR3 extends over 13 amino acids. V lost 7 bases to trimming and J lost 4 bases, with 11 bases between them. CDR1 is SNHLY, CDR2 FYNNEI, per germline. The CDR3 nucleotides read TGTGCCAGCAAAAGGACAGTGAATCAGCCCCAGCATTTT. It encodes CASKRTVNQPQHF.

This clone showed up just once. The chain has TRBV2 and TRBJ1-5; 7 bases are shared with TRBD1. J gave up 1 base and V 7 bases, and 4 bases lay outside the gene matches. The CDR3 is 14 amino acids. Germline V CDR1 and CDR2: SNHLY, FYNNEI. CDR3 nucleotides: TGTGCCAGCAAAGAGACAGGGAGCAATCAGCCCCAGCATTTT. Translated: CASKETGSNQPQHF.

CDR3 sequence: CASSQNRQTLYGYTF. The CDR3 nucleotides read TGCGCCAGCAGCCAAAATAGACAGACCCTCTATGGCTACACCTTC. The J gene is TRBJ1-2, the V gene TRBV4-3, with TRBD1 as a possible D gene (5 bases). The V gene lost 2 bases and the J gene lost 4 bases, with 14 bases spanning the gap. This CDR3 has 15 residues. Germline V gives CDR1 LGHNA, CDR2 YSLEER.

The genes are TRBV30 and TRBJ2-3; D is perhaps TRBD2 (6 bases). This CDR3 comprises 18 residues. The V end lost 3 bases, the J end lost 3 bases, and 25 bases lay between the germline ends. CDR1 is GTSNPN and CDR2 is SVGIG in the germline V gene (reference sequence). CDR3 in amino acids: CAWRSTSWGGGWTDTQYF. The CDR3 DNA follows: TGTGCCTGGAGGAGTACATCGTGGGGAGGTGGGTGGACAGATACGCAGTATTTT. Together with reference TRBV30 and TRBJ2-3, the CDR3 gives the full variable domain: SQTIHQWPATLVQPVGSPLSLECTVEGTSNPNLYWYRQAAGRGLQLLFYSVGIGQISSEVPQNLSASRPQDRQFILSSKKLLLSDSGFYLCAWRSTSWGGGWTDTQYFGPGTRLTVL.

This chain joins TRBV28 and TRBJ2-5; maybe TRBD2 (6 bases). The germline V gene encodes CDR1 MDHEN and CDR2 SYDVKM. The CDR3 contains 15 residues. With 5 bases removed from V and 1 base from J, the gap between germline ends came to 14 bases. This CDR3 is CASSRIGTLQETQYF. As DNA, the CDR3 is TGTGCCAGCAGTCGAATCGGGACTCTCCAAGAGACCCAGTACTTC.

This rearrangement joins TRBV13 to TRBJ2-7; 7 nucleotides agree with TRBD2. Germline values: CDR1 PRHDT, CDR2 FYEKMQ (reference sequence). The CDR3 has 19 amino acids. The ends lost 2 bases at V and 0 bases at J; junction bases unmatched: 16. CDR3 DNA: TGTGCCAGCAGCTTAAAGGGCGCAAGCGGGGCCGCGAGCTCCTACGAGCAGTACTTC. This sequence encodes CASSLKGASGAASSYEQYF.

The V gene is TRBV6-4, the J gene TRBJ1-5; perhaps TRBD1 as D (5 bases). The V gene's germline CDR1 is MRHNA and CDR2 SNTAGT. The CDR3 contains 14 residues. With 5 bases removed from V and 3 bases from J, the gap between germline ends came to 11 bases. CDR3 coding DNA: TGTGCCAGCAGTTCGGACATACTCAATCAGCCCCAGCATTTT. Translated, it gives CASSSDILNQPQHF.

The rearrangement links TRBV10-3 to TRBJ1-6; TRBD1 is a possible D gene (6 bases). CDR1 and CDR2 from the germline V gene are ENHRY and SYGVKD. The CDR3 spans 15 residues. V was trimmed by 1 base and J by 5 bases, leaving 9 bases between them. CDR3 in DNA: TGTGCCATCAGTGAGTTAGCAGGGGATAATTCACCCCTCCACTTT. Its translation is CAISELAGDNSPLHF.